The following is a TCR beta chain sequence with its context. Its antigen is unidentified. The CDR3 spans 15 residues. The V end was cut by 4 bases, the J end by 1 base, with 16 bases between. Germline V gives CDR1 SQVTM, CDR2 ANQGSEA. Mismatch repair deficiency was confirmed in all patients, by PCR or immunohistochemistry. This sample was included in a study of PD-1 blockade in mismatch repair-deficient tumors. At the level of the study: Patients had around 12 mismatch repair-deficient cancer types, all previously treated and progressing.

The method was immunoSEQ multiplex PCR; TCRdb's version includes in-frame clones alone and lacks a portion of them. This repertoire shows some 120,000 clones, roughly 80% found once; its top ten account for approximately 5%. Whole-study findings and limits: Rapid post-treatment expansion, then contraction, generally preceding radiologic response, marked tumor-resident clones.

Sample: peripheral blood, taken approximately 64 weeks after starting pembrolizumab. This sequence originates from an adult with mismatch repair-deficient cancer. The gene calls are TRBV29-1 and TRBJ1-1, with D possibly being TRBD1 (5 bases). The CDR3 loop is CSVASAGLTNTEAFF. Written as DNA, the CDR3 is TGCAGCGTTGCATCCGCGGGACTGACGAACACTGAAGCTTTCTTT.